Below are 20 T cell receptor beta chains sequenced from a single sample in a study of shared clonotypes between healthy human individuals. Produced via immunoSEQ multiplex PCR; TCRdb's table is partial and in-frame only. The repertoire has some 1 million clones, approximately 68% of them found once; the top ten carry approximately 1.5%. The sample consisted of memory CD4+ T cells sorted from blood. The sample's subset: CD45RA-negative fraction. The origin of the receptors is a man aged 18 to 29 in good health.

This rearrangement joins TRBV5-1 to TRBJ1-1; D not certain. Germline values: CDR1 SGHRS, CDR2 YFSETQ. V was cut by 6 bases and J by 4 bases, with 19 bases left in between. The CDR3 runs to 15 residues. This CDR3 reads CASTLTPRGSTEAFF. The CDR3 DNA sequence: TGCGCCAGCACCCTGACCCCCCGGGGAAGCACTGAAGCTTTCTTT.

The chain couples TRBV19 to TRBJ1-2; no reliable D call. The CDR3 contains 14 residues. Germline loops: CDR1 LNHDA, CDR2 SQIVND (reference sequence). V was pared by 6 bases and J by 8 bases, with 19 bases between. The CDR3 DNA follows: TGTGCCAGTAGCCTTGGCCTAAAGCCCTTCGGCTACACCTTC. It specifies CASSLGLKPFGYTF.

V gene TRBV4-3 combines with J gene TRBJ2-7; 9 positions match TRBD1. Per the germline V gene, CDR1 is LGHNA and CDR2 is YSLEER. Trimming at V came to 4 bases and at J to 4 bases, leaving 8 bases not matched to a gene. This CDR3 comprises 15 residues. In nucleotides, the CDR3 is TGCGCCAGCAGCCTTAATGCGGGACAGGGATACGAGCAGTACTTC. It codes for CASSLNAGQGYEQYF.

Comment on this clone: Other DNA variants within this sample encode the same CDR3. Written as DNA, the CDR3 is TGTGCCAGCAGCTTAGGAACTACTGATACGCAGTATTTT. Protein product: CASSLGTTDTQYF. The chain carries TRBV7-2 and TRBJ2-3; no clear D. The CDR3 is 13 residues long. Germline V gene lookup returns CDR1 SGHTA and CDR2 FQGNSA. With 1 base removed from V and 6 bases from J, the gap between germline ends came to 8 bases.

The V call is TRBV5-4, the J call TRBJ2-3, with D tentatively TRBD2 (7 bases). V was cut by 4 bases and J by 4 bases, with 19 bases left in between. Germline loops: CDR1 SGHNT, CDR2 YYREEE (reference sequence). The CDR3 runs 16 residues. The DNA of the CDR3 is TGTGCCAGCAGCCGAGGGGGGGCCGGGGCCGCAGATACGCAGTATTTT. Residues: CASSRGGAGAADTQYF.

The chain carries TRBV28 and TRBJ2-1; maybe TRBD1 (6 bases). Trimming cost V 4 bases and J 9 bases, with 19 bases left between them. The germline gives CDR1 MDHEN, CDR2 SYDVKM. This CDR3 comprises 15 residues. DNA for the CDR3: TGTGCCAGCAGTTCCCCAGTGCAGGGGATCGGTGAGCAGTTCTTC. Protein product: CASSSPVQGIGEQFF.

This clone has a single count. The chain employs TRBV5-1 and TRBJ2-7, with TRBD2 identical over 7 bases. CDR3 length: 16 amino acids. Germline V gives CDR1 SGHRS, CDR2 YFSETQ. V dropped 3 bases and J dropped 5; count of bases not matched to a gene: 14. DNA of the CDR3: TGCGCCAGCAGCTCCGGGGGGACCCAGAGGGTCGACGAGCAGTACTTC. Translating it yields CASSSGGTQRVDEQYF.

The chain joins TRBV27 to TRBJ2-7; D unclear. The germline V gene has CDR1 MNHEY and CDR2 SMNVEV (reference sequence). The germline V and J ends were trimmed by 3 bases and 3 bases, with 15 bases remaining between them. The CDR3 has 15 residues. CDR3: CASSFLGKSDYEQYF. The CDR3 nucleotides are TGTGCCAGCAGTTTTCTGGGGAAATCAGACTACGAGCAGTACTTC.

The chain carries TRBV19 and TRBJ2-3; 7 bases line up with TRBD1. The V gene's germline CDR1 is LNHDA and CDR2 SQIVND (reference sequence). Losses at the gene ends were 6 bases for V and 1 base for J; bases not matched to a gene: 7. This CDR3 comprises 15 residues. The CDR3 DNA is TGTGCCAGTAGCGTGACAGGGATCGGCACAGATACGCAGTATTTT. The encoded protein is CASSVTGIGTDTQYF.

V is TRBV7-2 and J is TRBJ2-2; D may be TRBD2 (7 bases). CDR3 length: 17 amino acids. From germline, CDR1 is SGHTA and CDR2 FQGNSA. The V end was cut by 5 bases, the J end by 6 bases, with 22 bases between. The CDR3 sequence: CASSVRTGGTGAGELFF. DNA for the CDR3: TGTGCCAGCAGCGTAAGAACGGGGGGCACGGGCGCCGGGGAGCTGTTTTTT. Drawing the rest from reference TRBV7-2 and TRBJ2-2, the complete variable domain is GAGVSQSPSNKVTEKGKDVELRCDPISGHTALYWYRQSLGQGLEFLIYFQGNSAPDKSGLPSDRFSAERTGGSVSTLTIQRTQQEDSAVYLCASSVRTGGTGAGELFFGEGSRLTVL.

In DNA, the CDR3 is TGTGCCAGCAGTGATAAGGTCCCCGGGACTAGCGATACGCAGTATTTT. As protein: CASSDKVPGTSDTQYF. J is TRBJ2-3 and V is TRBV2, with 9 positions matching TRBD2. Trimming removed 3 bases from V and 6 bases from J; junction bases left unmatched: 10. This CDR3 contains 16 residues. Looked up from germline, CDR1 is SNHLY and CDR2 is FYNNEI.

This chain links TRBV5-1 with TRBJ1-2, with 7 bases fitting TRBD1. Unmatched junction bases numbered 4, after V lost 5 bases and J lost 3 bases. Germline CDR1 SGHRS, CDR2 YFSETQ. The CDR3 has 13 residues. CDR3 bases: TGCGCCAGCAGGGAGGGGACAGACTATGGCTACACCTTC. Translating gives CASREGTDYGYTF.

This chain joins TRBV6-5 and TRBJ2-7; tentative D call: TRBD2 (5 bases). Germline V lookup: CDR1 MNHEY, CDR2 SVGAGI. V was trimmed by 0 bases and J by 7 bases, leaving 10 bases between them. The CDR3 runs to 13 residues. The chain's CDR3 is CASSYSTRGEQYF. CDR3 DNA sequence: TGTGCCAGCAGTTACTCGACCCGAGGGGAGCAGTACTTC.

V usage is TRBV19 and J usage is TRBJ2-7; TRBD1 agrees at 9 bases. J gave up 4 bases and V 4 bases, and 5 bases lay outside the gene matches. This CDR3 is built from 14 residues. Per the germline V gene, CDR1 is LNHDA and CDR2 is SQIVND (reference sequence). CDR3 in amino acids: CASSTQTGGYEQYF. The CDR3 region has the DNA TGTGCCAGTAGTACCCAGACAGGGGGGTACGAGCAGTACTTC.

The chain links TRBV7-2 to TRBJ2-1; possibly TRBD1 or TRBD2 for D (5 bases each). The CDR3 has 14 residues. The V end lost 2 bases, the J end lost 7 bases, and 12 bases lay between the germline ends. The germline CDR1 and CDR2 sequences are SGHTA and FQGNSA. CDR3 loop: CASSLRWGPNEQFF. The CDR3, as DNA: TGTGCCAGCAGCTTACGTTGGGGACCAAATGAGCAGTTCTTC.

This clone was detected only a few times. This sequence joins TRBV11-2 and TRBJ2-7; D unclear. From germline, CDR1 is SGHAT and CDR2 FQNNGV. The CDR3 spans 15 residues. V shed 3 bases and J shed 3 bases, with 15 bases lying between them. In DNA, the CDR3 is TGTGCCAGCAGCTTCTTAAAAGGCCCAGGCTACGAGCAGTACTTC. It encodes CASSFLKGPGYEQYF.

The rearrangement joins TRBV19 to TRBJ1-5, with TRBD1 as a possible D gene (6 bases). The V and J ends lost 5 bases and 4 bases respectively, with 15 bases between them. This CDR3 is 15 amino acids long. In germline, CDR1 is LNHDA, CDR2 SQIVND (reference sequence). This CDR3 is CASSGAGTLNQPQHF. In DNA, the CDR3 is TGTGCCAGTAGTGGCGCGGGGACATTAAATCAGCCCCAGCATTTT.

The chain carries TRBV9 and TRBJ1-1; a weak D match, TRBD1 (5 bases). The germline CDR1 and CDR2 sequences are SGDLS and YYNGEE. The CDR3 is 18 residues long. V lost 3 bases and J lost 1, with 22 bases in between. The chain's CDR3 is CASSAPPGTGKGNTEAFF. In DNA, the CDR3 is TGTGCCAGCAGCGCACCTCCCGGGACCGGGAAAGGGAACACTGAAGCTTTCTTT.

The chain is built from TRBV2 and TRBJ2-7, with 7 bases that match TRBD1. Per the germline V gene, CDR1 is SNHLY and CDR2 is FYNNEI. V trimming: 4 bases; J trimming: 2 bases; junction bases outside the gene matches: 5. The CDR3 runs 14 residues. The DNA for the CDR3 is TGTGCCAGCAGTGCAGAAGGGGGCCCCTACGAGCAGTACTTC. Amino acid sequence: CASSAEGGPYEQYF. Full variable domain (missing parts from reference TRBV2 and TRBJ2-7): EPEVTQTPSHQVTQMGQEVILRCVPISNHLYFYWYRQILGQKVEFLVSFYNNEISEKSEIFDDQFSVERPDGSNFTLKIRSTKLEDSAMYFCASSAEGGPYEQYFGPGTRLTVT.

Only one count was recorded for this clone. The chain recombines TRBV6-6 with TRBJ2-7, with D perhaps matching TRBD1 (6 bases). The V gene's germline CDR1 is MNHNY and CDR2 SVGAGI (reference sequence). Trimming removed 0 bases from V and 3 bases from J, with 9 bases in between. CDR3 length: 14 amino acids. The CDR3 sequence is CASSYSQGNYEQYF. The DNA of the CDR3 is TGTGCCAGCAGTTACTCACAGGGTAACTACGAGCAGTACTTC.